These 9 T cell receptor beta chains were all obtained from the same sample, sequenced in a study of T cell responses to AZD1222 COVID-19 vaccine. Sequencing was performed with immunoSEQ multiplex PCR; in TCRdb, only in-frame clones are kept and a portion is missing. Of more than 250,000 clones in the sample, 85% to 95% are singletons; the top ten hold 0.55%. Sequenced material: peripheral blood, taken on day 0 of AZD1222 vaccination. These receptor sequences come from an adult in good health.

The gene calls are TRBV7-9 and TRBJ2-7, with TRBD2 identical over 8 bases. CDR1 is SEHNR, CDR2 FQNEAQ, per germline (reference sequence). The V gene end was trimmed by 5 bases and the J gene end by 4 bases; junction bases not matched to a gene: 10. The CDR3 is made up of 15 amino acids. DNA for the CDR3: TGTGCCAGCAGCCCCGCAAAGTCGGGAGGGTACGAGCAGTACTTC. This sequence encodes CASSPAKSGGYEQYF.

The chain recombines TRBV5-1 with TRBJ1-4, with TRBD1 identical over 7 bases. This CDR3 spans 15 amino acids. V was clipped by 0 bases and J by 8 bases; unmatched bases: 7. The germline V gene encodes CDR1 SGHRS and CDR2 YFSETQ. The CDR3 loop reads CASSLGAGGEEKLFF. The CDR3 bases are TGCGCCAGCAGCTTGGGGGCAGGGGGAGAGGAAAAACTGTTTTTT.

The J gene is TRBJ1-2, the V gene TRBV7-2, with TRBD1 identical over 9 bases. With V trimmed by 7 bases and J by 6 bases, 6 bases remained unmatched. Germline V gene data show CDR1 as SGHTA and CDR2 as FQGNSA. CDR3 length: 13 residues. Here the CDR3 DNA reads TGTGCCAGCAACATCCGGGACAGGGATGGCTACACCTTC. It translates to CASNIRDRDGYTF.

The chain recombines TRBV5-1 with TRBJ2-1, with TRBD1 identical over 7 bases. Germline CDR1 reads SGHRS; CDR2 reads YFSETQ. V lost 3 bases and J lost 8; bases outside the gene matches: 5. This CDR3 is built from 13 residues. The CDR3 sequence: CASSSQGIDEQFF. For the CDR3, the DNA is TGCGCCAGCAGCTCACAGGGGATCGATGAGCAGTTCTTC.

The genes are TRBV6-1 and TRBJ1-2; TRBD1 might be the D (5 bases). The ends were cut back, 5 bases at V and 14 bases at J, with 24 bases in the middle. The CDR3 contains 14 residues. CDR1 MNHNS and CDR2 SASEGT come from the germline V gene. The CDR3 region is CASSPSSGTGYRTF. In nucleotides, the CDR3 is TGTGCCAGCAGTCCCTCTTCCGGGACCGGTTATCGTACCTTC.

V is TRBV19 and J is TRBJ2-1, with D unresolved. V was cut by 3 bases and J by 4 bases, with 13 bases left in between. Germline loops: CDR1 LNHDA, CDR2 SQIVND (reference sequence). This CDR3 is built from 15 residues. As DNA, the CDR3 is TGTGCCAGTAGTATCGGGTCACTCCTGTACAATGAGCAGTTCTTC. Residues: CASSIGSLLYNEQFF.

The rearrangement uses TRBV7-9 and TRBJ2-7, with D maybe TRBD1 (5 bases). Trimming pared 5 bases from V and 4 bases from J, leaving 12 bases between. The length of the CDR3 is 13 residues. The V gene's germline CDR1 is SEHNR and CDR2 FQNEAQ (reference sequence). The CDR3 sequence: CASSIGARYEQYF. The CDR3 coding sequence is TGTGCCAGCAGCATAGGGGCCAGGTACGAGCAGTACTTC.

V gene TRBV5-1 combines with J gene TRBJ2-3, with a tentative D call TRBD1 (6 bases). Deletions cut 0 bases from V and 6 bases from J, with 11 bases between. This CDR3 region has 14 residues. CDR1 SGHRS and CDR2 YFSETQ come from the germline V gene. Here the CDR3 DNA reads TGCGCCAGCAGCTTGGTCCAGGGGAGTGATACGCAGTATTTT. It encodes CASSLVQGSDTQYF.

This chain's CDR3 is CASSLVPNTEAFF. The CDR3 region has the DNA TGTGCCAGCAGCCTGGTCCCGAACACTGAAGCTTTCTTT. The chain uses TRBV7-3 and TRBJ1-1; D not resolved. V was trimmed by 5 bases and J by 1 base, leaving 8 bases between them. This CDR3 spans 13 amino acids. Germline V CDR1 and CDR2: SGHTA, FQGTGA.